Shown below are 25 T cell receptor beta chains from a single sample sequenced in a study of blood T cells in healthy people across ages. Sample-barcoded 5' priming and a J-beta primer mix drove a second PCR of about 7 to 12 cycles. Using its own MiXCR run on the 5' RACE reads, TCRdb lists one record per CDR3 protein. The sample contains approximately 680,000 distinct CDR3 sequences, roughly 32% of which appear only once. The material sequenced was blood. Receptors were obtained from a woman older than 75 in good health.

This clonotype appeared many times. The chain couples TRBV4-3 to TRBJ2-1; TRBD1 matches 7 bases. Trimming at V came to 1 base and at J to 9 bases, leaving 3 bases not matched to a gene. CDR1 LGHNA and CDR2 YSLEER come from the germline V gene. The CDR3 totals 13 residues. Here the CDR3 DNA reads TGCGCCAGCAGCCAAGGACAGGGCAGTGAGCAGTTCTTC. This translates into CASSQGQGSEQFF.

This clonotype appeared a few times. The chain employs TRBV4-3 and TRBJ1-1, with 7 bases fitting TRBD1. The V gene's germline CDR1 is LGHNA and CDR2 YSLEER. The CDR3 loop spans 13 amino acids. V dropped 0 bases and J dropped 8; count of bases not matched to a gene: 3. CDR3 protein: CASSQEEQGEAFF. CDR3 sequence (DNA): TGCGCCAGCAGCCAAGAGGAACAGGGGGAAGCTTTCTTT.

This clonotype was found a few times. This may be a read error, as it is one base from a much larger clone. The CDR3 loop reads CASSYRGGGENEQYF. The CDR3, as DNA: TGTGCCAGCAGTTACCGGGGCGGGGGGGAAAACGAGCAGTACTTC. The rearrangement links TRBV6-6 to TRBJ2-5, with 9 bases identical to TRBD2. The DNA matches TRBJ2-7 better at its end, which makes the J call doubtful. The germline V gene has CDR1 MNHNY and CDR2 SVGAGI (reference sequence). The CDR3 totals 15 residues.

At least ten counts were recorded for this clonotype. V gene TRBV12-3 or TRBV12-4 combines with J gene TRBJ1-5; TRBD1 might be the D (6 bases). CDR3 length: 15 amino acids. Between the trimmed V and J ends, which lost 6 bases and 2 bases, there was a span of 14 bases. The DNA of the CDR3 is TGTGCCAGCAGCCTGGGGGGCGCGGGCAATCAGCCCCAGCATTTT. This encodes CASSLGGAGNQPQHF.

Notes on this clonotype: At one end the junction does not follow the germline gene, possibly because of a read error. The chain combines TRBV9 with TRBJ2-5; 9 nucleotides align to TRBD2. The CDR3 contains 15 residues. The V gene's germline CDR1 is SGDLS and CDR2 YYNGEE. The CDR3 is CASSVSGRYQETQYF. The DNA for the CDR3 is TGTGCCAGCAGCGTAAGCGGGAGGTACCAAGAGACCCAATACTTC. Full variable domain (rest looked up from reference TRBV9 and TRBJ2-5): DSGVTQTPKHLITATGQRVTLRCSPRSGDLSVYWYQQSLDQGLQFLIQYYNGEERAKGNILERFSAQQFPDLHSELNLSSLELGDSALYFCASSVSGRYQETQYFGPGTRLLVL.

This clonotype appeared a single time. This sequence may be a read error, since a much larger clone differs from it by one base. The J gene is TRBJ2-3, the V gene TRBV28, with TRBD2 matching 11 bases. Looked up from germline, CDR1 is MDHEN and CDR2 is SYDVKM. The length of the CDR3 is 15 residues. The CDR3 protein is CACSSSGGIADTQYF. CDR3 sequence (DNA): TGTGCCTGCAGTTCTAGCGGGGGGATCGCAGATACGCAGTATTTT.

The rearrangement uses TRBV6-1 and TRBJ2-1; D is tentatively TRBD1 or TRBD2 (5 bases each). The CDR3 runs to 13 residues. The germline CDR1 and CDR2 sequences are MNHNS and SASEGT. Here the CDR3 reads CATRGTVYNEQFF. The CDR3 nucleotides read TGTGCGACCCGGGGCACCGTCTACAATGAGCAGTTCTTC.

The chain joins TRBV5-1 to TRBJ2-1; D possibly matches TRBD1 or TRBD2 (5 bases each). Germline V CDR1 and CDR2: SGHRS, YFSETQ. Trimming pared 4 bases from V and 3 bases from J, leaving 17 bases between. The CDR3 contains 16 residues. CDR3 coding DNA: TGCGCCAGCAGCCAAGCGATCGGGACCCGCTACAATGAGCAGTTCTTC. Protein product: CASSQAIGTRYNEQFF.

This clonotype was observed many times. V usage is TRBV20-1 and J usage is TRBJ1-1; no clear D gene. CDR1 and CDR2 (germline): DFQATT, SNEGSKA (reference sequence). Trimming left V 4 bases short and J 3 bases short, with 12 bases between. This CDR3 region has 13 residues. CDR3: CSATDTRDTEAFF. The DNA of the CDR3 is TGCAGTGCTACTGACACTAGGGACACTGAAGCTTTCTTT.

The table lists this clonotype with many counts. The chain employs TRBV15 and TRBJ2-1; D may be TRBD2 (7 bases). The V end was cut by 0 bases, the J end by 9 bases, with 21 bases between. Germline V gene lookup returns CDR1 LNHNV and CDR2 YYDKDF (reference sequence). The CDR3 is 17 amino acids. Here the CDR3 DNA reads TGTGCCACCAGCAGAGATGTAGGGGGGGCCGGGTCCATTGAGCAGTTCTTC. Its translation: CATSRDVGGAGSIEQFF. Full variable domain (outside the CDR3, taken from reference TRBV15 and TRBJ2-1): DAMVIQNPRYQVTQFGKPVTLSCSQTLNHNVMYWYQQKSSQAPKLLFHYYDKDFNNEADTPDNFQSRRPNTSFCFLDIRSPGLGDTAMYLCATSRDVGGAGSIEQFFGPGTRLTVL.

This clonotype was seen at least ten times. V is TRBV7-8 and J is TRBJ2-7, with 9 positions matching TRBD1. The germline CDR1 and CDR2 sequences are SGHVS and FQNEAQ. The CDR3 has 15 amino acids. The ends lost 4 bases at V and 3 bases at J; junction bases unmatched: 7. As DNA, the CDR3 is TGTGCCAGCAGCTGGCTCGGGACAGGGTACTACGAGCAGTACTTC. This encodes CASSWLGTGYYEQYF.

This clonotype was recorded many times. The V call is TRBV6-1, the J call TRBJ1-2, with a possible D match to TRBD1 (5 bases). Germline V gene sequence: CDR1 MNHNS, CDR2 SASEGT. CDR3 size: 15 residues. V was cut by 4 bases and J by 2 bases, with 14 bases left in between. The CDR3 is CASSGPGRPNYGYTF. DNA of the CDR3: TGTGCCAGCAGTGGACCGGGACGCCCAAACTATGGCTACACCTTC.

This clonotype was seen repeatedly, ten times or more. V usage is TRBV5-6 and J usage is TRBJ2-3; tentatively, D is TRBD2 (6 bases). CDR1 SGHDT and CDR2 YYEEEE come from the germline V gene. CDR3 length: 15 residues. Trimming left V 1 base short and J 2 bases short, with 11 bases between. CDR3 amino acids: CASSLTAGTTDTQYF. The DNA of the CDR3 is TGTGCCAGCAGCTTGACGGCGGGGACCACAGATACGCAGTATTTT.

This clonotype was seen repeatedly, ten times or more. The chain recombines TRBV27 with TRBJ2-7; TRBD1 matches 11 bases. Germline CDR1 is MNHEY and CDR2 is SMNVEV (reference sequence). J was trimmed by 7 bases and V by 4 bases; bases with no gene match: 9. This CDR3 has 15 residues. The CDR3 loop reads CASSSPDRGREEQYF. CDR3 nucleotides: TGTGCCAGCAGTTCCCCGGACAGGGGGCGTGAAGAGCAGTACTTC.

This clonotype has more than one count but fewer than ten. The gene calls are TRBV27 and TRBJ1-6; the match to TRBD1 covers 9 bases. The CDR3 is made up of 15 amino acids. V lost 5 bases to trimming and J lost 6 bases; unmatched junction nucleotides: 5. Germline-derived CDR1 and CDR2 are MNHEY and SMNVEV (reference sequence). CDR3 DNA sequence: TGTGCCAGCAGTACCGGACAGGGGCCTAATTCACCCCTCCACTTT. Translation: CASSTGQGPNSPLHF.

The gene calls are TRBV5-1 and TRBJ2-5, with D perhaps matching TRBD2 (5 bases). The CDR3 has 14 residues. Between the trimmed V and J ends, which lost 2 bases and 5 bases, there was a span of 13 bases. Looked up from germline, CDR1 is SGHRS and CDR2 is YFSETQ. The CDR3 loop reads CASSLPEKRETQYF. In DNA form, the CDR3 reads TGCGCCAGCAGCTTACCGGAGAAGCGGGAGACCCAGTACTTC.

This clonotype has a count of ten or more. The V gene is TRBV15, the J gene TRBJ2-3, with 8 bases matching TRBD2. The CDR3 is made up of 17 amino acids. Per the germline V gene, CDR1 is LNHNV and CDR2 is YYDKDF (reference sequence). Trimming took 1 base from V and 2 from J; bases not matched to a gene: 8. The CDR3 loop reads CATSRVGSGGTTDTQYF. CDR3 DNA: TGTGCCACCAGCAGAGTAGGGAGCGGGGGAACCACAGATACGCAGTATTTT.

This clonotype turned up a few times. The gene calls are TRBV12-3 or TRBV12-4 and TRBJ1-1; D unclear. The CDR3 totals 12 residues. Trimming removed 7 bases from V and 6 bases from J, with 12 bases in between. DNA of the CDR3: TGTGCCAGCACCCGAGGTGGGGCTGAAGCTTTCTTT. Translation: CASTRGGAEAFF.

This clonotype appeared many times. The gene calls are TRBV7-2 and TRBJ1-6; D unclear. The ends were cut back, 6 bases at V and 6 bases at J, with 6 bases in the middle. The CDR3 covers 12 residues. Per germline, CDR1 SGHTA and CDR2 FQGNSA. Here the CDR3 reads CASRPTNSPLHF. DNA for the CDR3: TGTGCCAGCAGGCCGACTAATTCACCCCTCCACTTT.

With respect to this clonotype: Relative to the germline gene, one junction end is altered; a read error may explain this. The chain couples TRBV7-3 to TRBJ2-1, with 7 bases identical to TRBD2. The V gene's germline CDR1 is SGHTA and CDR2 FQGTGA. The CDR3 sequence is 16 residues long. In DNA, the CDR3 is TGTGCCAGCAGCTTGGGCCTAGCGGAGTTCTACGATGAGCAGTTCTTC. Translation gives CASSLGLAEFYDEQFF.

About this clonotype: This sequence may be a read error, since a much larger clone differs from it by one base. The V gene is TRBV4-1, the J gene TRBJ2-7; the D gene could be TRBD1 or TRBD2 (6 bases each). CDR3 length: 16 amino acids. The germline CDR1 and CDR2 sequences are MGHRA and YSYEKL. Deletions cut 0 bases from V and 2 bases from J, with 14 bases between. CDR3 DNA sequence: TGCGCCAGCAGCCAAGAGCTAGGGGGGAGTCCCTACGAGCAGTACTTC. It is translated as CASSQELGGSPYEQYF.

The table lists this clonotype with many counts. The V call is TRBV3-1, the J call TRBJ2-5, with 9 bases fitting TRBD1. CDR3 size: 16 residues. Unmatched junction bases numbered 11, after V lost 4 bases and J lost 5 bases. The germline V gene has CDR1 LGHDT and CDR2 YNNKEL (reference sequence). The CDR3 here is CASSPRRTGEMETQYF. The CDR3 coding sequence is TGTGCCAGCAGCCCCCGGAGGACAGGGGAGATGGAGACCCAGTACTTC.

This clonotype was observed a few times. With a much larger clone just one base away, this may be a read error. In this CDR3 the conserved last residue, phenylalanine or tryptophan, is missing, so a read error is likely. J is TRBJ2-1 and V is TRBV5-1; 8 nucleotides align to TRBD1. CDR1 and CDR2 from the germline V gene are SGHRS and YFSETQ. The CDR3 is 15 amino acids. J was trimmed by 7 bases and V by 4 bases; bases with no gene match: 10. CDR3 nucleotides: TGCGCCAGCAGCCTTGCGACAGGGGTGGGGAATGAGCAGTTCTTA. Translated: CASSLATGVGNEQFL.

This clonotype was seen a few times. A much larger clone differs from this one at a single base, so this may be a read error. The chain links TRBV6-2 or TRBV6-3 to TRBJ2-5; D perhaps matches TRBD1 (6 bases). V was shortened by 5 bases and J by 11 bases, with 12 bases between the two germline ends. The V gene's germline CDR1 is MNHEY and CDR2 SVGEGT. The CDR3 loop spans 11 amino acids. DNA of the CDR3: TGTGCCAGCAGTCTTCAGGGGTATCAGTACTTC. It codes for CASSLQGYQYF.

This clonotype was seen repeatedly, ten times or more. This chain uses TRBV30 with TRBJ1-2; TRBD1 might be the D (5 bases). Germline V lookup: CDR1 GTSNPN, CDR2 SVGIG (reference sequence). The CDR3 contains 13 residues. With 2 bases removed from V and 4 bases from J, the gap between germline ends came to 11 bases. Here the CDR3 reads CAWSIKGSYGYTF. The CDR3 nucleotides are TGTGCCTGGAGTATCAAGGGGAGCTATGGCTACACCTTC.